Listed here are 6 T cell receptor beta chains from one sample, sequenced in a study of a mutant IDH1 vaccine in newly diagnosed glioma. Some clones are missing from TCRdb's copy, which holds only in-frame ones; the method was immunoSEQ multiplex PCR. The top ten clones hold roughly 22% of a sample with 30,000 to 40,000 clones, around 83% of them seen once. For these receptors, no antigen is known. The time point denotes: week 5, during vaccination. Every vaccination contained 300 ug of the mutant IDH1 20-mer peptide and was paired with topical imiquimod. The sequences come from PBMCs, collected from a glioma patient whose treatment included an IDH1 peptide vaccine. The receptors come from a man aged 30-40 years with glioma.

The rearrangement links TRBV19 to TRBJ1-6, with TRBD1 matching over 8 bases. This CDR3 contains 15 residues. Unmatched junction bases numbered 10, after V lost 6 bases and J lost 9 bases. Looked up from germline, CDR1 is LNHDA and CDR2 is SQIVND (reference sequence). The DNA for the CDR3 is TGTGCCAGTAGGCCACCGGGACAGGCTTCTTCACCCCTCCACTTT. As protein: CASRPPGQASSPLHF.

The CDR3 reads CASSFGTGAYEQYF. CDR3 in DNA: TGTGCCAGCAGTTTTGGGACAGGGGCCTACGAGCAGTACTTC. The rearrangement joins TRBV27 to TRBJ2-7, with TRBD1 matching over 10 bases. Germline assignment: CDR1 MNHEY and CDR2 SMNVEV (reference sequence). J was trimmed by 2 bases and V by 3 bases; bases with no gene match: 1. CDR3 size: 14 residues.

This chain joins TRBV4-1 and TRBJ1-5, with a weak D call TRBD1 (5 bases). This CDR3 has 15 amino acids. Germline V gives CDR1 MGHRA, CDR2 YSYEKL. V lost 0 bases and J 1 base, leaving 7 bases between the germline ends. CDR3 nucleotides: TGCGCCAGCAGCCAAGATCGGGACAGCAATCAGCCCCAGCATTTT. Translating gives CASSQDRDSNQPQHF.

This CDR3 is CASSLGLIGNTIYF. CDR3 nucleotide sequence: TGTGCCAGCAGCTTAGGGCTCATTGGAAACACCATATATTTT. The rearrangement joins TRBV7-9 to TRBJ1-3, with D uncertain. CDR1 SEHNR and CDR2 FQNEAQ come from the germline V gene (reference sequence). This CDR3 contains 14 residues. V was trimmed by 1 base and J by 3 bases, leaving 7 bases between them.

The V call is TRBV9, the J call TRBJ2-5; 11 nucleotides match TRBD2. In germline, CDR1 is SGDLS, CDR2 YYNGEE. V dropped 3 bases and J dropped 3; count of bases not matched to a gene: 4. This CDR3 is built from 15 residues. The CDR3 is CASSAGTSGEETQYF. The CDR3 coding sequence is TGTGCCAGCAGCGCCGGGACTAGCGGTGAAGAGACCCAGTACTTC.

This chain joins TRBV29-1 and TRBJ2-3; TRBD1 or TRBD2 may be the D gene (7 bases each). This CDR3 is 13 amino acids long. Per germline, CDR1 SQVTM and CDR2 ANQGSEA. V lost 8 bases and J 3 bases, leaving 15 bases between the germline ends. DNA for the CDR3: TGCAGCTCACCAGGGGGGGTTACAGATACGCAGTATTTT. This sequence encodes CSSPGGVTDTQYF.